Presented here are 3 T cell receptor beta chains from one specimen sequenced in a study of T cells in narcolepsy. Produced via immunoSEQ multiplex PCR; TCRdb's table is partial and in-frame only. The table has tens of thousands of clones, under 85% seen once. The sample consisted of CD45RA- memory CD4+ T cells from PBMCs. These receptors all stem from a human donor with narcolepsy.

The V and J genes are TRBV4-3 and TRBJ1-2; D gene ambiguous. The CDR3 is made up of 14 amino acids. Germline V lookup: CDR1 LGHNA, CDR2 YSLEER. Deletions cut 0 bases from V and 4 bases from J, with 9 bases between. CDR3 bases: TGCGCCAGCAGCCAAGAACAGACTACCTATGGCTACACCTTC. Its translation is CASSQEQTTYGYTF.

The CDR3 DNA is TGTGCCAGCAGTGAAAGTGGATCCTACGAGCAGTACTTC. It encodes CASSESGSYEQYF. The J gene is TRBJ2-7, the V gene TRBV6-1; D not certain. The V gene lost 2 bases and the J gene lost 1 base, with 6 bases spanning the gap. The CDR3 sequence is 13 residues long. Germline-derived CDR1 and CDR2 are MNHNS and SASEGT.

This clone was picked up a small number of times. This chain uses TRBV4-3 with TRBJ1-1, with 7 bases aligning to TRBD1. J was trimmed by 4 bases and V by 5 bases; bases with no gene match: 10. This CDR3 contains 15 residues. Per the germline V gene, CDR1 is LGHNA and CDR2 is YSLEER. Here the CDR3 reads CASSVQGRSGTEAFF. CDR3 sequence (DNA): TGCGCCAGCAGCGTACAGGGGAGGTCTGGCACTGAAGCTTTCTTT.